The 21 T cell receptor beta chains in this list originate from one sample, sequenced in a study of blood T cell repertoires in COVID-19. The assay was immunoSEQ multiplex PCR, and TCRdb's table has in-frame clones only and misses some. The repertoire holds 250,000 to 300,000 clones, about 90% seen once, with roughly 2.2% in the top ten. Material: peripheral blood. These receptors were collected from a woman aged 50 to 60 who had recovered from COVID-19.

The genes are TRBV5-1 and TRBJ2-5; TRBD2 matches at 8 bases. V lost 5 bases and J lost 7; bases outside the gene matches: 13. CDR3 length equals 15 residues. Germline CDR1 SGHRS, CDR2 YFSETQ. The CDR3 region has the DNA TGCGCCAGCAGAAACGGACTAGCCTCAACGGGGACCCAGTACTTC. Translating it yields CASRNGLASTGTQYF.

This clone was seen a few times. The genes are TRBV5-5 and TRBJ1-2; 11 bases are shared with TRBD1. This CDR3 is built from 15 residues. V shed 4 bases, J shed 5 bases, and the junction held 7 bases outside the gene matches. The V gene's germline CDR1 is SGHKS and CDR2 YYEKEE (reference sequence). The CDR3 reads CASSVGQGVFYGYTF. In DNA form, the CDR3 reads TGTGCCAGCAGCGTGGGACAGGGGGTTTTTTATGGCTACACCTTC.

The chain uses TRBV7-9 and TRBJ2-2, with a weak D call TRBD1 (6 bases). The CDR3 is 14 amino acids. With 5 bases removed from V and 5 bases from J, the gap between germline ends came to 12 bases. Germline CDR1 is SEHNR and CDR2 is FQNEAQ (reference sequence). The CDR3 DNA reads as TGTGCCAGCAGCCCCCAGGGGATTACCGGGGAGCTGTTTTTT. It yields the protein CASSPQGITGELFF.

This chain joins TRBV3-1 (or the pseudogene TRBV3-2) and TRBJ2-2; tentatively, D is TRBD2 (6 bases). This CDR3 is 15 amino acids long. The germline CDR1 and CDR2 sequences are LGHDT and YNNKEL (reference sequence). V dropped 1 base and J dropped 6 bases, with 12 bases sitting between them. The CDR3 sequence is CASSQVTRGAGELFF. The CDR3 DNA reads as TGTGCCAGCAGCCAAGTGACTAGAGGAGCCGGGGAGCTGTTTTTT.

The chain has TRBV6-5 and TRBJ2-7, with D possibly TRBD2 on 8 matching bases. V was trimmed by 6 bases and J by 6 bases, leaving 18 bases between them. CDR3 length equals 14 residues. Germline loops: CDR1 MNHEY, CDR2 SVGAGI. This CDR3 is CASSYRQGLGEQYF. The CDR3 DNA reads as TGTGCCAGCAGCTATAGACAGGGACTAGGCGAGCAGTACTTC.

This clone is a singleton in its sample. CDR3 region: CASIPEGQGQRKAFF. As DNA, the CDR3 is TGTGCCAGCATACCCGAGGGACAGGGCCAGAGAAAAGCTTTCTTT. V is TRBV3-1 (or the pseudogene TRBV3-2) and J is TRBJ1-1; 9 positions match TRBD1. This CDR3 spans 15 amino acids. Trimming cost V 7 bases and J 9 bases; bases outside gene matches: 15. CDR1 is LGHDT, CDR2 YNNKEL, per germline (reference sequence).

The chain uses TRBV30 and TRBJ1-5; possible D gene TRBD1, 6 bases. V was shortened by 1 base and J by 9 bases, with 19 bases between the two germline ends. The CDR3 is made up of 15 amino acids. Germline V gene data show CDR1 as GTSNPN and CDR2 as SVGIG (reference sequence). CDR3 amino acids: CAWSGGRVAQGPQHF. CDR3 DNA: TGTGCCTGGAGTGGCGGCAGGGTGGCACAGGGGCCCCAGCATTTT.

Comment on this clone: The junction departs from germline at one end; a sequencing error may be responsible. Other DNA sequences in the same sample also yield this CDR3. J is TRBJ2-2 and V is TRBV12-3 or TRBV12-4; perhaps TRBD2 as D (5 bases). The CDR3 is 13 residues long. Here the CDR3 reads CASSLAGTGELFF. The CDR3 bases are TGTGCCAGCAGTCTAGCCGGGACCGGGGAGCTGTTTTTT.

The rearrangement joins TRBV6-2 or TRBV6-3 to TRBJ1-5; D is unresolved. CDR3 length: 16 residues. Germline V gene data show CDR1 as MNHEY and CDR2 as SVGEGT. Trimming left V 4 bases short and J 2 bases short, with 15 bases between. Here the CDR3 DNA reads TGTGCCAGCAGTTCTGAGGGCCGTGGCGGCAATCAGCCCCAGCATTTT. The encoded protein is CASSSEGRGGNQPQHF.

This clone was seen once. The chain uses TRBV30 and TRBJ1-1, with no clear D. Germline V gene sequence: CDR1 GTSNPN, CDR2 SVGIG (reference sequence). V was cut by 3 bases and J by 1 base, with 15 bases left in between. CDR3 size: 15 residues. CDR3 coding DNA: TGTGCCTGGAGACCTACACAGCGGCAGAACACTGAAGCTTTCTTT. Translation: CAWRPTQRQNTEAFF.

The rearrangement joins TRBV27 to TRBJ2-6, with D possibly matching TRBD2 (6 bases). V lost 11 bases and J lost 2, with 10 bases in between. Germline values: CDR1 MNHEY, CDR2 SMNVEV (reference sequence). CDR3 size: 13 residues. The CDR3 protein is CAVRGTGANVLTF. CDR3 coding DNA: TGTGCCGTTCGGGGGACTGGGGCCAACGTCCTGACTTTC. Looking up the rest from reference TRBV27 and TRBJ2-6 gives the full variable domain: EAQVTQNPRYLITVTGKKLTVTCSQNMNHEYMSWYRQDPGLGLRQIYYSMNVEVTDKGDVPEGYKVSRKEKRNFPLILESPSPNQTSLYFCAVRGTGANVLTFGAGSRLTVL.

The chain is built from TRBV11-1 and TRBJ2-1; D might be TRBD2 (6 bases). Germline CDR1 SGHAT, CDR2 FQDESV (reference sequence). The germline V and J ends were trimmed by 1 base and 2 bases, with 9 bases remaining between them. The CDR3 spans 15 residues. CDR3 sequence reads: CASSLGSGPYNEQFF. The CDR3, as DNA: TGTGCCAGCAGCTTAGGAAGCGGGCCCTACAATGAGCAGTTCTTC.

This clone appeared a single time. V gene TRBV6-1 combines with J gene TRBJ1-5; 7 bases are shared with TRBD1. The CDR3 spans 18 residues. The V and J ends lost 4 bases and 2 bases, in that order; junction bases with no gene match: 14. The V gene's germline CDR1 is MNHNS and CDR2 SASEGT. DNA for the CDR3: TGTGCCAGCAGTGGACCACAGGGGCTGGGGTTCGGCAATCAGCCCCAGCATTTT. This sequence encodes CASSGPQGLGFGNQPQHF.

This clone was counted only a few times. This sequence joins TRBV2 and TRBJ1-5, with 8 bases lining up with TRBD1. Germline CDR1 is SNHLY and CDR2 is FYNNEI. V gave up 3 bases and J gave up 0 bases; unmatched junction bases: 7. The length of the CDR3 is 17 residues. The CDR3 loop reads CASSDRQGPLSNQPQHF. The CDR3 bases are TGTGCCAGCAGTGACCGACAGGGGCCCCTTAGCAATCAGCCCCAGCATTTT.

The chain carries TRBV5-6 and TRBJ1-5, with 10 bases matching TRBD1. Germline values: CDR1 SGHDT, CDR2 YYEEEE. The length of the CDR3 is 19 residues. Germline trimming cut 4 bases from V and 4 bases from J; bases unmatched to any gene: 17. The CDR3 loop reads CASSLASGTGEQRNQPQHF. The CDR3 nucleotides read TGTGCCAGCAGCCTCGCCTCCGGGACAGGGGAACAGAGAAATCAGCCCCAGCATTTT.

This clone was seen just once. The genes are TRBV7-2 and TRBJ1-4; D remains unclear. The CDR3 length is 14 residues. Trimming removed 6 bases at V and 0 bases at J, with 8 bases between. Germline assignment: CDR1 SGHTA and CDR2 FQGNSA. Here the CDR3 reads CASRIGATNEKLFF. The CDR3 DNA reads as TGTGCCAGCAGAATAGGAGCAACTAATGAAAAACTGTTTTTT.

The chain couples TRBV28 to TRBJ1-1, with TRBD1 as a possible D gene (5 bases). Germline V gives CDR1 MDHEN, CDR2 SYDVKM. V was trimmed by 2 bases and J by 7 bases, leaving 11 bases between them. There are 13 residues in the CDR3. CDR3 loop: CASSLEPGFEAFF. For the CDR3, the DNA is TGTGCCAGCAGTTTAGAGCCAGGGTTTGAAGCTTTCTTT.

This clone was counted at least ten times. This chain uses TRBV11-2 with TRBJ2-4, with TRBD2 matching 8 bases. The trim removed 2 bases at V and 0 bases at J, leaving 6 bases unmatched. This CDR3 has 17 residues. Germline V gene sequence: CDR1 SGHAT, CDR2 FQNNGV. Here the CDR3 DNA reads TGTGCCAGCAGCTTACGGGGGGGCTTAGAAGCCAAAAACATTCAGTACTTC. The encoded protein is CASSLRGGLEAKNIQYF.

V and J are TRBV5-1 and TRBJ2-5, with D perhaps TRBD2 (5 bases). Germline CDR1 reads SGHRS; CDR2 reads YFSETQ. CDR3 size: 13 residues. V lost 0 bases to trimming and J lost 3 bases, with 6 bases between them. The CDR3 protein is CASSLGGKETQYF. The CDR3 DNA follows: TGCGCCAGCAGCTTGGGAGGGAAAGAGACCCAGTACTTC.

The V and J genes are TRBV7-2 and TRBJ2-7, with 10 bases that match TRBD1. Trimming took 5 bases from V and 3 from J; bases not matched to a gene: 1. This CDR3 has 13 residues. Germline V lookup: CDR1 SGHTA, CDR2 FQGNSA. In DNA, the CDR3 is TGTGCCAGCAGCCGGACAGGGGGCTACGAGCAGTACTTC. This encodes CASSRTGGYEQYF.

This sequence joins TRBV5-4 and TRBJ2-5, with D perhaps TRBD1 (6 bases). V was trimmed by 0 bases and J by 5 bases, leaving 14 bases between them. Looked up from germline, CDR1 is SGHNT and CDR2 is YYREEE (reference sequence). The length of the CDR3 is 15 residues. The CDR3 DNA reads as TGTGCCAGCAGCTTGGGGGGGCTACGCCCGGAGACCCAGTACTTC. Its protein is CASSLGGLRPETQYF.